The rows below give T cell receptor beta chains drawn from one sample of a study of shared clonotypes between healthy human individuals. Assay used: immunoSEQ multiplex PCR; TCRdb lists only in-frame clones, some missing. The table lists some 2.1 million clones, 85% to 95% of them singletons. The sample taken for sequencing was naive CD4+ T cells sorted from blood. Receptors were obtained from a man aged 18 to 29 in good health. Each CDR3 is given with its conserved first and last residue. D genes are given only for firm matches. Expanded clones get a size class; other rows say once, few or many, or leave the size out.

CDR3nt | CDR3aa | j_gene | abundance | v_gene | d_gene
TGTGCCAGCAGTGAGAACCTTGGGGGACAGGGGTATCAGCCCCAGCATTTT | CASSENLGGQGYQPQHF | TRBJ1-5 | - | TRBV6-1 | TRBD1
TGTGCCAGCAAGGGCAGGTTTAGCAATCAGCCCCAGCATTTT | CASKGRFSNQPQHF | TRBJ1-5 | - | TRBV28 | -
TGCGCCAGCAAGCTAAGCTCTGGGGCCAACGTCCTGACTTTC | CASKLSSGANVLTF | TRBJ2-6 | - | TRBV5-1 | -
TGTGCCAGCAGTCTGGGACTAGCGGGCGAGCAGTACTTC | CASSLGLAGEQYF | TRBJ2-7 | - | TRBV2 | TRBD2
TGTGCCAGCAGCCCCGTAACGGGGTTTATGGAGCAGTACTTC | CASSPVTGFMEQYF | TRBJ2-7 | - | TRBV9 | -
TGTGCCAGCAGTGACAGGGACCGGGATTCACCCCTCCACTTT | CASSDRDRDSPLHF | TRBJ1-6 | - | TRBV2 | -
TGTGCCAGCAGGGAACTAGCGGGAAAAACCTACGAGCAGTACTTC | CASRELAGKTYEQYF | TRBJ2-7 | - | TRBV28 | TRBD2
TGTGCCAGCAGCCTAGACAGGGCGATAGAGCAGTACTTC | CASSLDRAIEQYF | TRBJ2-7 | - | TRBV5-6 | TRBD1
TGTGCCATCAGTGGGCTAGCGGGTGGAGAGACCCAGTACTTC | CAISGLAGGETQYF | TRBJ2-5 | - | TRBV10-3 | TRBD2
TGTGCCAGCAGTTACTCCCCGGACGGATCTTATGGCTACACCTTC | CASSYSPDGSYGYTF | TRBJ1-2 | once | TRBV6-5 | -
TGTGCCAGCAGCTTGGCCATCGAGAACTATGATGGCTACACCTTC | CASSLAIENYDGYTF | TRBJ1-2 | - | TRBV5-4 | -
TGTGCCAGCAGTTTAAAAAACGGTAACTCCTACGAGCAGTACTTC | CASSLKNGNSYEQYF | TRBJ2-7 | - | TRBV27 | -
TGTGCCAGCAGCCCCCCCTCGGAGCGGCAGTACTTC | CASSPPSERQYF | TRBJ2-7 | - | TRBV6-6 | -
TGTGCCAGCAGCCTAAGATCCGGTGCGGGATGGAACACTGAAGCTTTCTTT | CASSLRSGAGWNTEAFF | TRBJ1-1 | - | TRBV7-8 | -
TGCGCCAGCAGCTCGACCCAGGGAGGTGGAAACACCATATATTTT | CASSSTQGGGNTIYF | TRBJ1-3 | - | TRBV5-1 | -
TGTGCCAGTAGCCGAGGTTCGAGCGGGGCTAGCACAGATACGCAGTATTTT | CASSRGSSGASTDTQYF | TRBJ2-3 | - | TRBV19 | TRBD2
TGTGCCAGCAGGTCGGGGGGGGCGGAAAATGAAAAACTGTTTTTT | CASRSGGAENEKLFF | TRBJ1-4 | - | TRBV6-5 | -
TGCAGCGTTTTTGACACAACTAGCACAGATACGCAGTATTTT | CSVFDTTSTDTQYF | TRBJ2-3 | - | TRBV29-1 | -
TGTGCCAGCAGTGAAGGAACAGGGGCTCAAGAGACCCAGTACTTC | CASSEGTGAQETQYF | TRBJ2-5 | - | TRBV2 | TRBD1
TGTGCCAGCAGTTTAGAGGGCAGGGGGAACTATGGCTACACCTTC | CASSLEGRGNYGYTF | TRBJ1-2 | once | TRBV27 | TRBD1
TGTGCCAGCAGCCCCCCGGCGCAGGGAACAGATACGCAGTATTTT | CASSPPAQGTDTQYF | TRBJ2-3 | - | TRBV7-2 | -
TGCGCCAGCAGCTTGGGTACGGCAGCAGGCACAGATACGCAGTATTTT | CASSLGTAAGTDTQYF | TRBJ2-3 | - | TRBV5-1 | -
TGTGCCAGCGCGGATTTGGGCTCTGGAAACACCATATATTTT | CASADLGSGNTIYF | TRBJ1-3 | - | TRBV6-1 | -
TGTGCCAGCAGTTACCATTATAGGGGATTTAATTCACCCCTCCACTTT | CASSYHYRGFNSPLHF | TRBJ1-6 | - | TRBV6-7 | -
TGCGCCAGCAGCTTGAGTACAAGTAGGGAAAAACTGTTTTTT | CASSLSTSREKLFF | TRBJ1-4 | - | TRBV5-1 | -
TGTGCCAGCACCGGGACAGGGCTGATTCAGCCCCAGCATTTT | CASTGTGLIQPQHF | TRBJ1-5 | few | TRBV2 | TRBD1
TGTGCCATCAGTGAGCCGGGTGATAGGACTCGAAACACCATATATTTT | CAISEPGDRTRNTIYF | TRBJ1-3 | once | TRBV10-3 | -
TGCGCCAGCAGTGAGGGTTTCGACAGGTCCACAGATACGCAGTATTTT | CASSEGFDRSTDTQYF | TRBJ2-3 | - | TRBV10-1 | -
TGTGCCAGCGAGACGGACAGGGGTGGCTACACCTTC | CASETDRGGYTF | TRBJ1-2 | - | TRBV6-1 | TRBD1
TGTGCCAGCAGCTTTCTAGCGGGGTTCTACGAGCAGTACTTC | CASSFLAGFYEQYF | TRBJ2-7 | - | TRBV7-2 | TRBD2
TGTGCCAGCAGCCTGGGACGCACGAACACCGGGGAGCTGTTTTTT | CASSLGRTNTGELFF | TRBJ2-2 | - | TRBV11-2 | -
TGTGCCATCAGTGACGCCTCGGAGTCCACAGATACGCAGTATTTT | CAISDASESTDTQYF | TRBJ2-3 | - | TRBV10-3 | -
TGTGCCAGCAGCTTAGGGGATTATAGCAATCAGCCCCAGCATTTT | CASSLGDYSNQPQHF | TRBJ1-5 | - | TRBV7-9 | -
TGCGCCAGCAGCCTTCGGGGTGTGGGACAGGACAGATCCTACGAGCAGTACTTC | CASSLRGVGQDRSYEQYF | TRBJ2-7 | - | TRBV4-1 | TRBD1
TGCAGCGTTGGGAGGGGTAACACTGAAGCTTTCTTT | CSVGRGNTEAFF | TRBJ1-1 | - | TRBV29-1 | -
TGTGCCAGCAGTTTACAGGGGAGTCTCCAAGAGACCCAGTACTTC | CASSLQGSLQETQYF | TRBJ2-5 | - | TRBV6-5 | TRBD1
TGTGCCTGGAGTGGGGACATAAGAATGGAGCAGTACTTC | CAWSGDIRMEQYF | TRBJ2-7 | - | TRBV30 | -
TGTGCCAGCAGCCCTCTTAGTGGATTTTTCACCGGGGAGCTGTTTTTT | CASSPLSGFFTGELFF | TRBJ2-2 | - | TRBV7-9 | -
TGTGCCAGCAGGAAGGGGGTCTTCAATTCACCCCTCCACTTT | CASRKGVFNSPLHF | TRBJ1-6 | - | TRBV6-5 | -